The 13 T cell receptor beta chains reported below all come from one sample, sequenced in a study of PD-1 blockade in mismatch repair-deficient tumors. Clones were sequenced by immunoSEQ multiplex PCR, and TCRdb holds only the in-frame ones, with some missing. The data show roughly 120,000 clones, about 90% seen once. The sequencing here drew on peripheral blood, taken almost 74 weeks after starting pembrolizumab. All receptors come from an adult with mismatch repair-deficient cancer.

The chain has TRBV5-1 and TRBJ1-1, with D perhaps TRBD1 (5 bases). V gave up 1 base and J gave up 4 bases, with 20 bases separating them. The CDR3 covers 17 residues. Germline V CDR1 and CDR2: SGHRS, YFSETQ. The CDR3 is CASSLRLGGFGGTEAFF. The CDR3 DNA reads as TGCGCCAGCAGCTTGAGGTTGGGGGGTTTTGGAGGCACTGAAGCTTTCTTT.

This clone has a single count. J is TRBJ2-1 and V is TRBV19, with 9 bases identical to TRBD1. The germline CDR1 and CDR2 sequences are LNHDA and SQIVND (reference sequence). V dropped 5 bases and J dropped 7; count of bases not matched to a gene: 12. The CDR3 extends over 16 amino acids. The CDR3 DNA follows: TGTGCCAGTAGTTCCGCGCGACAGGGGGGAAGGAATGAGCAGTTCTTC. Encoded protein: CASSSARQGGRNEQFF. The complete variable domain, with remaining parts taken from reference TRBV19 and TRBJ2-1, reads DGGITQSPKYLFRKEGQNVTLSCEQNLNHDAMYWYRQDPGQGLRLIYYSQIVNDFQKGDIAEGYSVSREKKESFPLTVTSAQKNPTAFYLCASSSARQGGRNEQFFGPGTRLTVL.

The V and J genes are TRBV4-1 and TRBJ2-7; 14 bases agree with TRBD2. The CDR3 is 17 amino acids. V lost 1 base and J lost 7; bases outside the gene matches: 9. Germline CDR1 MGHRA, CDR2 YSYEKL. CDR3 in DNA: TGCGCCAGCAGCCAAGTCGGACTAGCGGGAGGTTTCGGGGAGCAGTACTTC. Amino acid sequence: CASSQVGLAGGFGEQYF.

The CDR3 DNA follows: TGTGCCAGCAGCCGTACTTCTGGAAACACCATATATTTT. Translated, it gives CASSRTSGNTIYF. This rearrangement joins TRBV11-2 to TRBJ1-3; no firm D call. CDR1 is SGHAT, CDR2 FQNNGV, per germline. The CDR3 consists of 13 residues. V lost 5 bases and J lost 1, with 6 bases in between. Full variable domain (outside the CDR3, taken from reference TRBV11-2 and TRBJ1-3): EAGVAQSPRYKIIEKRQSVAFWCNPISGHATLYWYQQILGQGPKLLIQFQNNGVVDDSQLPKDRFSAERLKGVDSTLKIQPAKLEDSAVYLCASSRTSGNTIYFGEGSWLTVV.

The V and J genes are TRBV13 and TRBJ2-5; TRBD1 agrees at 12 bases. Germline V lookup: CDR1 PRHDT, CDR2 FYEKMQ (reference sequence). CDR3 length equals 16 residues. V dropped 6 bases and J dropped 5; count of bases not matched to a gene: 10. For the CDR3, the DNA is TGTGCCAGCAGTGGGGCCGGGACAGGGGGCCGGGAGACCCAGTACTTC. It yields the protein CASSGAGTGGRETQYF.

The V gene is TRBV11-2, the J gene TRBJ2-3, with 11 bases that match TRBD1. After removal of 0 bases from V and 5 bases from J, the junction contained 7 bases not matched to a gene. The CDR3 runs to 17 residues. Per the germline V gene, CDR1 is SGHAT and CDR2 is FQNNGV. The chain's CDR3 is CASSLETDRGRRDTQYF. CDR3 bases: TGTGCCAGCAGCTTAGAGACGGACAGGGGGCGCAGAGATACGCAGTATTTT.

The J gene is TRBJ1-4, the V gene TRBV9; possibly TRBD1 for D (6 bases). Germline CDR1 is SGDLS and CDR2 is YYNGEE. V lost 3 bases and J 6 bases, leaving 18 bases between the germline ends. This CDR3 has 16 amino acids. CDR3 amino acids: CASSARTGKLDEKLFF. CDR3 nucleotide sequence: TGTGCCAGCAGCGCACGAACAGGGAAGCTCGATGAAAAACTGTTTTTT. Combining the CDR3 with reference TRBV9 and TRBJ1-4 gives the whole variable domain DSGVTQTPKHLITATGQRVTLRCSPRSGDLSVYWYQQSLDQGLQFLIQYYNGEERAKGNILERFSAQQFPDLHSELNLSSLELGDSALYFCASSARTGKLDEKLFFGSGTQLSVL.

The rearrangement uses TRBV19 and TRBJ2-6; a possible D gene is TRBD1 (6 bases). The CDR3 is made up of 16 amino acids. Per germline, CDR1 LNHDA and CDR2 SQIVND (reference sequence). The V and J ends lost 0 bases and 2 bases respectively, with 8 bases between them. CDR3 sequence reads: CASSIDQGTGANVLTF. The DNA of the CDR3 is TGTGCCAGTAGTATAGATCAGGGGACTGGGGCCAACGTCCTGACTTTC.

The chain employs TRBV9 and TRBJ2-1, with 8 bases fitting TRBD2. Unmatched junction bases numbered 5, after V lost 1 base and J lost 8 bases. The CDR3 has 14 residues. Germline CDR1 SGDLS, CDR2 YYNGEE. The CDR3 nucleotides are TGTGCCAGCAGCGTACGCGGGAGGAACGATGAGCAGTTCTTC. Translated: CASSVRGRNDEQFF.

The chain carries TRBV28 and TRBJ2-7; D is perhaps TRBD2 (5 bases). There are 14 residues in the CDR3. The V gene's germline CDR1 is MDHEN and CDR2 SYDVKM. Trimming cost V 3 bases and J 7 bases, with 16 bases left between them. CDR3 sequence (DNA): TGTGCCAGCAGTTTTCGCCTAGCTTTAAGGGAGCAGTACTTC. This encodes CASSFRLALREQYF.

J is TRBJ2-2 and V is TRBV6-5, with 7 bases matching TRBD2. The CDR3 covers 14 residues. The germline CDR1 and CDR2 sequences are MNHEY and SVGAGI. V shed 5 bases and J 4 bases; nucleotides not matched to a gene: 4. CDR3 DNA sequence: TGTGCCAGCAGTCGGGACTACTTCACCGGGGAGCTGTTTTTT. Its protein is CASSRDYFTGELFF.

The rearrangement uses TRBV19 and TRBJ1-2; D call uncertain. V was cut by 5 bases and J by 3 bases, with 25 bases left in between. Germline CDR1 reads LNHDA; CDR2 reads SQIVND (reference sequence). There are 18 residues in the CDR3. The CDR3, as DNA: TGTGCCAGTAGTTTCTTCCAAAGGCGTGGCGGCGGACACTATGGCTACACCTTC. It translates to CASSFFQRRGGGHYGYTF.

CDR3 bases: TGCAGCGCCGGTGGGGTGTTCCCGCCAGGCGACTCTGGGGCCAACGTCCTGACTTTC. Amino acids: CSAGGVFPPGDSGANVLTF. The chain employs TRBV29-1 and TRBJ2-6; D not certain. CDR3 size: 19 residues. Germline CDR1 SQVTM, CDR2 ANQGSEA. V lost 7 bases and J lost 0, with 25 bases in between.